The 28 T cell receptor beta chains listed next were all sequenced from one sample in a study of OX40 agonist ivuxolimab in advanced cancers. Sequenced by immunoSEQ multiplex PCR; TCRdb stores in-frame clones only, minus some. Of approximately 60,000 clones listed, about 90% were seen once; the top ten hold 5.2%. The sequenced sample was CD4+ or CD8+ T cells sorted from blood, obtained in a trial of the OX40 agonist ivuxolimab. All receptors come from an adult with an advanced solid tumor such as melanoma, head and neck, liver or kidney cancer.

The genes are TRBV29-1 and TRBJ2-7; D ambiguous. The V end was cut by 3 bases, the J end by 0 bases, with 3 bases between. The CDR3 covers 11 residues. CDR1 is SQVTM, CDR2 ANQGSEA, per germline. CDR3: CSVEVSYEQYF. The CDR3, as DNA: TGCAGCGTTGAGGTCTCCTACGAGCAGTACTTC.

The rearrangement joins TRBV5-8 to TRBJ1-2; 9 nucleotides align to TRBD1. The V gene's germline CDR1 is SGHTS and CDR2 YDEGEE. This CDR3 is built from 16 residues. The J segment lost 4 bases and the V segment lost 0 bases, leaving 7 bases of the junction unmatched. Written as DNA, the CDR3 is TGTGCCAGCAGCTTGGAGTTGGGACAGGGATCCTATGGCTACACCTTC. Translating it yields CASSLELGQGSYGYTF.

The rearrangement joins TRBV27 to TRBJ2-3; tentatively, D is TRBD2 (6 bases). The CDR3 covers 15 residues. V lost 7 bases to trimming and J lost 3 bases, with 17 bases between them. Germline CDR1 is MNHEY and CDR2 is SMNVEV (reference sequence). The CDR3, as DNA: TGTGCCAGCACCGTAGCGGCGGGATGGACAGATACGCAGTATTTT. It encodes CASTVAAGWTDTQYF.

This clone was picked up a small number of times. The chain carries TRBV5-1 and TRBJ2-3; maybe TRBD2 (6 bases). Trimming removed 7 bases at V and 1 base at J, with 13 bases between. The germline V gene has CDR1 SGHRS and CDR2 YFSETQ. This CDR3 has 14 residues. This CDR3 is CASSGRGGTDTQYF. The CDR3 bases are TGCGCCAGCTCGGGGCGGGGCGGCACAGATACGCAGTATTTT.

The V and J genes are TRBV5-1 and TRBJ2-5, with D possibly TRBD1 on 6 matching bases. With 2 bases removed from V and 1 base from J, the gap between germline ends came to 12 bases. Germline loops: CDR1 SGHRS, CDR2 YFSETQ. This CDR3 is 15 amino acids long. The CDR3 nucleotides read TGCGCCAGCAGCTTAACAGGGTCGGCCCAAGAGACCCAGTACTTC. This gives the protein CASSLTGSAQETQYF.

This clone is a singleton in its sample. This chain connects TRBV19 to TRBJ2-6; weak D call: TRBD1 (6 bases). This CDR3 has 17 amino acids. Germline V gives CDR1 LNHDA, CDR2 SQIVND (reference sequence). V gave up 4 bases and J gave up 1 base, with 14 bases separating them. CDR3 DNA: TGTGCCAGTAGTAGGCGAACAGGGTTTTCTGGGGCCAACGTCCTGACTTTC. Translating gives CASSRRTGFSGANVLTF. Variable domain in full (rest from reference TRBV19 and TRBJ2-6): DGGITQSPKYLFRKEGQNVTLSCEQNLNHDAMYWYRQDPGQGLRLIYYSQIVNDFQKGDIAEGYSVSREKKESFPLTVTSAQKNPTAFYLCASSRRTGFSGANVLTFGAGSRLTVL.

This chain uses TRBV2 with TRBJ2-1; D is perhaps TRBD1 (8 bases). This CDR3 spans 16 amino acids. The V end lost 5 bases, the J end lost 7 bases, and 21 bases lay between the germline ends. The germline V gene has CDR1 SNHLY and CDR2 FYNNEI. CDR3 DNA sequence: TGTGCCAGCAGTCCTTTAACCGGACAGGGAGGGAATGAGCAGTTCTTC. This gives the protein CASSPLTGQGGNEQFF.

This clone has just a few counts. The rearrangement uses TRBV7-2 and TRBJ2-4, with TRBD2 as a possible D gene (5 bases). This CDR3 spans 16 amino acids. Germline CDR1 and CDR2: SGHTA and FQGNSA. V lost 5 bases, J lost 6 bases, and 20 bases lay in between. The CDR3 DNA follows: TGTGCCAGCAGCCCCTCGACCCGGAGGTTGGGAAACATTCAGTACTTC. Protein: CASSPSTRRLGNIQYF.

This clone was seen once. V gene TRBV25-1 combines with J gene TRBJ2-3; TRBD1 agrees at 7 bases. With V trimmed by 2 bases and J by 4 bases, 3 bases remained unmatched. The CDR3 contains 14 residues. Germline CDR1 reads MGHDK; CDR2 reads SYGVNS. Here the CDR3 DNA reads TGTGCCAGCAGTGAAGCCACAGGGGCAGATACGCAGTATTTT. Amino acid sequence: CASSEATGADTQYF.

This rearrangement joins TRBV27 to TRBJ2-7; possible D gene TRBD2, 5 bases. CDR3 size: 15 residues. Trimming removed 5 bases from V and 2 bases from J, with 16 bases in between. Per the germline V gene, CDR1 is MNHEY and CDR2 is SMNVEV (reference sequence). CDR3: CASSSPGEPPYEQYF. The DNA for the CDR3 is TGTGCCAGCAGTAGCCCTGGGGAGCCCCCCTACGAGCAGTACTTC.

The table lists this clone with a count of one. The chain couples TRBV7-6 to TRBJ2-3, with 8 bases aligning to TRBD2. Germline V gives CDR1 SGHVS, CDR2 FNYEAQ. The CDR3 is made up of 15 amino acids. J lost 5 bases, V lost 3 bases, and 7 bases had no gene match. The CDR3 DNA reads as TGTGCCAGCAGCTTGACTAGCGAAGAGTTAGATACGCAGTATTTT. Protein product: CASSLTSEELDTQYF.

This rearrangement joins TRBV7-2 to TRBJ2-3; TRBD1 is a possible D gene (6 bases). V gave up 2 bases and J gave up 3 bases, with 12 bases separating them. Germline-derived CDR1 and CDR2 are SGHTA and FQGNSA. This CDR3 comprises 15 residues. As DNA, the CDR3 is TGTGCCAGCAGCTTATCCAGGGGCCTGACAGATACGCAGTATTTT. Translating it yields CASSLSRGLTDTQYF.

The sample holds one count of this clone. The chain carries TRBV28 and TRBJ1-4; TRBD1 matches at 10 bases. The V gene's germline CDR1 is MDHEN and CDR2 SYDVKM. J gave up 7 bases and V 4 bases, and 6 bases lay outside the gene matches. The CDR3 totals 15 residues. In nucleotides, the CDR3 is TGTGCCAGCAGTTCGGACCGGGACAGGGGTGAAAAACTGTTTTTT. Translation gives CASSSDRDRGEKLFF.

The V call is TRBV11-2, the J call TRBJ2-1; D ambiguous. Germline CDR1 SGHAT, CDR2 FQNNGV. Between the trimmed V and J ends, which lost 6 bases and 9 bases, there was a span of 12 bases. The CDR3 is 12 residues long. CDR3 in DNA: TGTGCCAGCAGAGCCTCAGGTCCTGAGCAGTTCTTC. This gives the protein CASRASGPEQFF.

This CDR3 is CASSLDGTSGTGELFF. CDR3 DNA: TGTGCCAGCAGCTTAGATGGGACTAGCGGGACCGGGGAGCTGTTTTTT. This sequence joins TRBV11-3 and TRBJ2-2; TRBD2 matches 12 bases. Germline V gene sequence: CDR1 SGHNT, CDR2 YENEEA. V lost 0 bases to trimming and J lost 5 bases; unmatched junction nucleotides: 1. There are 16 residues in the CDR3.

V is TRBV28 and J is TRBJ2-7, with 11 positions matching TRBD2. This CDR3 has 16 residues. The V and J ends lost 4 bases and 2 bases, in that order; junction bases with no gene match: 7. In germline, CDR1 is MDHEN, CDR2 SYDVKM. CDR3 amino acids: CASSSTSGRIPYEQYF. The CDR3 DNA is TGTGCCAGCAGTTCCACTAGCGGGAGAATCCCCTACGAGCAGTACTTC.

The chain combines TRBV10-1 with TRBJ2-1; D is undetermined. V lost 9 bases, J lost 3 bases, and 9 bases lay in between. CDR1 is WNHNN and CDR2 is SYGVQD in the germline V gene (reference sequence). CDR3 size: 12 residues. The CDR3 DNA follows: TGCGCCAGTGGGCCTAACTACAATGAGCAGTTCTTC. Its translation is CASGPNYNEQFF.

This clone has a handful of counts. The chain joins TRBV5-1 to TRBJ2-1, with 8 bases matching TRBD2. CDR1 and CDR2 (germline): SGHRS, YFSETQ. The CDR3 consists of 13 residues. The trim removed 4 bases at V and 12 bases at J, leaving 9 bases unmatched. The CDR3 sequence: CASSETAGGGQFF. The CDR3, as DNA: TGCGCCAGCAGCGAGACTGCGGGGGGAGGGCAGTTCTTC.

V gene TRBV5-6 combines with J gene TRBJ2-7, with 11 bases matching TRBD2. The trim removed 4 bases at V and 0 bases at J, leaving 9 bases unmatched. This CDR3 is 17 amino acids long. The germline V gene has CDR1 SGHDT and CDR2 YYEEEE. CDR3: CASSPAGTSGSSYEQYF. The DNA of the CDR3 is TGTGCCAGCAGCCCGGCCGGGACTAGCGGTAGCTCCTACGAGCAGTACTTC.

The chain employs TRBV6-5 and TRBJ2-7; the match to TRBD2 covers 8 bases. The CDR3 is made up of 14 amino acids. Germline V lookup: CDR1 MNHEY, CDR2 SVGAGI. J lost 4 bases, V lost 6 bases, and 8 bases had no gene match. Here the CDR3 DNA reads TGTGCCAGCAGACATACTAGCGGACCGTACGAGCAGTACTTC. It yields the protein CASRHTSGPYEQYF.

The chain couples TRBV6-1 to TRBJ2-7; 8 bases are a match to TRBD1. Trimming cost V 5 bases and J 6 bases; bases outside gene matches: 3. Germline V gene data show CDR1 as MNHNS and CDR2 as SASEGT. This CDR3 is built from 12 residues. For the CDR3, the DNA is TGTGCCAGCAGTTTAACAGGGGGCGAGCAGTACTTC. This sequence encodes CASSLTGGEQYF.

V and J are TRBV11-3 and TRBJ2-2, with D possibly being TRBD2 (6 bases). Deletions cut 5 bases from V and 7 bases from J, with 11 bases between. The germline CDR1 and CDR2 sequences are SGHNT and YENEEA. CDR3 size: 13 residues. The DNA for the CDR3 is TGTGCCAGCAGCCCGGGAGTCGGCGGGGAGCTGTTTTTT. It specifies CASSPGVGGELFF.

The chain couples TRBV10-1 to TRBJ2-5, with 14 positions matching TRBD2. The CDR3 runs 16 residues. The germline CDR1 and CDR2 sequences are WNHNN and SYGVQD (reference sequence). V lost 2 bases to trimming and J lost 2 bases; unmatched junction nucleotides: 1. CDR3 sequence: CASSEGLAGGQETQYF. CDR3 nucleotide sequence: TGCGCCAGCAGTGAGGGACTAGCGGGAGGACAAGAGACCCAGTACTTC.

The chain uses TRBV5-1 and TRBJ2-3; possibly TRBD2 for D (5 bases). The germline gives CDR1 SGHRS, CDR2 YFSETQ. Trimming cost V 2 bases and J 2 bases, with 12 bases left between them. This CDR3 contains 15 residues. CDR3 DNA: TGCGCCAGCAGCTTAAGCGGAGTATCCACAGATACGCAGTATTTT. Translated: CASSLSGVSTDTQYF. The full variable domain, its missing parts supplied by reference TRBV5-1 and TRBJ2-3, is KAGVTQTPRYLIKTRGQQVTLSCSPISGHRSVSWYQQTPGQGLQFLFEYFSETQRNKGNFPGRFSGRQFSNSRSEMNVSTLELGDSALYLCASSLSGVSTDTQYFGPGTRLTVL.

This sequence joins TRBV5-1 and TRBJ2-3; D is ambiguous. CDR3 length equals 14 residues. Trimming took off 1 base at V and 2 bases at J, with 8 bases between the two ends. Germline lookup yields CDR1 SGHRS and CDR2 YFSETQ. The CDR3 DNA is TGCGCCAGCAGCTTGAGGGTAGCCACAGATACGCAGTATTTT. Translation gives CASSLRVATDTQYF.

V usage is TRBV7-9 and J usage is TRBJ2-2; TRBD1 or TRBD2 may be the D gene (5 bases each). CDR3 length equals 16 residues. V shed 1 base and J shed 5 bases, with 14 bases lying between them. The germline CDR1 and CDR2 sequences are SEHNR and FQNEAQ (reference sequence). CDR3 in DNA: TGTGCCAGCAGCTTAGGAGGGGCAGGGATGACCGGGGAGCTGTTTTTT. Residues: CASSLGGAGMTGELFF.

The V gene is TRBV18, the J gene TRBJ1-5; D is uncertain. V lost 2 bases to trimming and J lost 0 bases, with 8 bases between them. Germline loops: CDR1 KGHSH, CDR2 LQKENI. There are 15 residues in the CDR3. This chain's CDR3 is CASSPKILSNQPQHF. The CDR3, as DNA: TGTGCCAGCTCACCAAAAATCCTTAGCAATCAGCCCCAGCATTTT.

The genes are TRBV4-2 and TRBJ2-5; D unresolved. The V gene's germline CDR1 is LGHNA and CDR2 YNFKEQ. Trimming took 1 base from V and 2 from J, leaving 11 bases between them. This CDR3 has 15 residues. Here the CDR3 reads CASSQVGSQQETQYF. In DNA, the CDR3 is TGTGCCAGCAGCCAAGTCGGTAGCCAACAAGAGACCCAGTACTTC.